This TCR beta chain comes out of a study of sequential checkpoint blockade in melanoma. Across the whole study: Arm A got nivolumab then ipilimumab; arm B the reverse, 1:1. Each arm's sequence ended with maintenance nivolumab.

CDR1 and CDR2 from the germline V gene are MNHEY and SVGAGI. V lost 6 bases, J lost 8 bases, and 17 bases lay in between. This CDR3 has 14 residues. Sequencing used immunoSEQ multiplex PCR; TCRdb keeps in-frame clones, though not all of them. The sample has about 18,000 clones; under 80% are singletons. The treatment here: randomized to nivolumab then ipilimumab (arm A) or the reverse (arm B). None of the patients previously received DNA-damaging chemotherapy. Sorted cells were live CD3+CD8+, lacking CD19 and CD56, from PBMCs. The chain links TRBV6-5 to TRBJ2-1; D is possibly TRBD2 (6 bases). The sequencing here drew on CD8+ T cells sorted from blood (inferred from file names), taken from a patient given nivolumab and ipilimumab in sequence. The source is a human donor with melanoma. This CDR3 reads CASSPDYPPDEQFF. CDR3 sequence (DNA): TGTGCCAGCAGCCCGGACTACCCGCCCGATGAGCAGTTCTTC.